The 11 T cell receptor beta chains reported below all come from one sample, sequenced in a study of blood T cell repertoires in COVID-19. The repertoire was sequenced with immunoSEQ multiplex PCR; TCRdb's copy has only in-frame clones and lacks some. The top ten clones hold 0.7% to 0.85% of a sample with about 420,000 clones, about 90% of them seen once. Sequenced sample: peripheral blood. The receptors shown here come from a man younger than 30 with COVID-19, enrolled during active disease.

The chain employs TRBV30 and TRBJ2-6; TRBD2 agrees at 8 bases. Germline values: CDR1 GTSNPN, CDR2 SVGIG (reference sequence). The CDR3 is made up of 15 amino acids. J lost 4 bases, V lost 3 bases, and 5 bases had no gene match. For the CDR3, the DNA is TGTGCCTGGAGCACGGGGGGGCTAGGGGCCAACGTCCTGACTTTC. Its protein product is CAWSTGGLGANVLTF.

This chain connects TRBV5-1 to TRBJ1-1; TRBD1 agrees at 9 bases. V shed 4 bases, J shed 1 base, and the junction held 2 bases outside the gene matches. Looked up from germline, CDR1 is SGHRS and CDR2 is YFSETQ. The CDR3 totals 14 residues. DNA of the CDR3: TGCGCCAGCAGCACGGGACAGGGGAACACTGAAGCTTTCTTT. It translates to CASSTGQGNTEAFF. The full variable domain, with the rest looked up from reference TRBV5-1 and TRBJ1-1, is KAGVTQTPRYLIKTRGQQVTLSCSPISGHRSVSWYQQTPGQGLQFLFEYFSETQRNKGNFPGRFSGRQFSNSRSEMNVSTLELGDSALYLCASSTGQGNTEAFFGQGTRLTVV.

This clone was seen only a few times. The J gene is TRBJ2-1, the V gene TRBV5-1; 11 bases fit TRBD2. From germline, CDR1 is SGHRS and CDR2 YFSETQ. The CDR3 is made up of 16 amino acids. V lost 1 base to trimming and J lost 9 bases; unmatched junction nucleotides: 9. The CDR3 region has the DNA TGCGCCAGCAGCTTGAGGCCACTAGCGGGAGTCGGTGAGCAGTTCTTC. Protein sequence: CASSLRPLAGVGEQFF.

The chain recombines TRBV5-1 with TRBJ2-7; D possibly corresponds to TRBD1 (5 bases). CDR3 length equals 13 residues. V shed 0 bases and J shed 4 bases, with 8 bases lying between them. Germline values: CDR1 SGHRS, CDR2 YFSETQ. This CDR3 is CASSLAKGYEQYF. CDR3 coding DNA: TGCGCCAGCAGCTTGGCCAAGGGGTACGAGCAGTACTTC.

The chain employs TRBV5-8 and TRBJ2-2; D not certain. V gave up 6 bases and J gave up 0 bases, with 12 bases separating them. The CDR3 loop spans 15 amino acids. Looked up from germline, CDR1 is SGHTS and CDR2 is YDEGEE. CDR3 nucleotides: TGTGCCAGCACTCTAATGAAGACGAACACCGGGGAGCTGTTTTTT. It is translated as CASTLMKTNTGELFF.

The chain links TRBV9 to TRBJ1-6; 7 bases map to TRBD1. The CDR3 spans 13 residues. With 3 bases clipped from V and 9 bases from J, the junction kept 3 bases outside the gene matches. The V gene's germline CDR1 is SGDLS and CDR2 YYNGEE. The CDR3 spells CASSAQGTSPLHF. CDR3 nucleotides: TGTGCCAGCAGCGCACAGGGGACTTCACCCCTCCACTTT. The full variable domain, in which reference TRBV9 and TRBJ1-6 provide the parts outside the CDR3, is DSGVTQTPKHLITATGQRVTLRCSPRSGDLSVYWYQQSLDQGLQFLIQYYNGEERAKGNILERFSAQQFPDLHSELNLSSLELGDSALYFCASSAQGTSPLHFGNGTRLTVT.

This sequence joins TRBV21-1 and TRBJ2-3; the table's D call TRBD1 went unverified against the DNA. TRBV21-1 is a documented pseudogene. This CDR3 contains 12 residues. The CDR3 protein is CASSTQTDTQYF. The CDR3 nucleotides read TGTGCCAGCAGCACACAGACAGATACGCAGTATTTT.

The J gene is TRBJ2-2, the V gene TRBV24-1; a possible D gene is TRBD1 (6 bases). V lost 3 bases and J 0 bases, leaving 10 bases between the germline ends. CDR3 length: 16 amino acids. Per germline, CDR1 KGHDR and CDR2 SFDVKD. The CDR3 reads CATSDPGHSNTGELFF. The CDR3 coding sequence is TGTGCCACCAGTGATCCGGGACACTCGAACACCGGGGAGCTGTTTTTT.

The chain uses TRBV14 and TRBJ2-1; 10 bases are shared with TRBD1. V was clipped by 4 bases and J by 4 bases; unmatched bases: 13. The CDR3 consists of 18 residues. Germline values: CDR1 SGHDN, CDR2 FVKESK. CDR3 protein: CASSPNRRDRGIYNEQFF. CDR3 DNA sequence: TGTGCCAGCAGCCCGAATAGAAGGGACAGGGGCATTTACAATGAGCAGTTCTTC.

This clone has only one observation. The chain uses TRBV5-1 and TRBJ1-1, with 7 bases lining up with TRBD1. This CDR3 has 15 amino acids. The V gene end was trimmed by 4 bases and the J gene end by 2 bases; junction bases not matched to a gene: 8. CDR1 SGHRS and CDR2 YFSETQ come from the germline V gene. The chain's CDR3 is CASSPGGQANTEAFF. The DNA for the CDR3 is TGCGCCAGCAGCCCCGGCGGACAGGCTAACACTGAAGCTTTCTTT.

The chain recombines TRBV9 with TRBJ2-5; TRBD2 aligns across 7 bases. This CDR3 region has 15 residues. CDR1 is SGDLS, CDR2 YYNGEE, per germline. V lost 3 bases and J lost 1; bases outside the gene matches: 6. This CDR3 is CASSASGAFQETQYF. Here the CDR3 DNA reads TGTGCCAGCAGCGCCAGCGGGGCCTTCCAAGAGACCCAGTACTTC.